These 25 T cell receptor beta chains came from one sample sequenced in a study of cytomegalovirus exposure and HLA in healthy donors (dated by TCRdb to 2015 to 2018). The library came from the immunoSEQ multiplex PCR assay. For the multiplex PCR, a mixture combining 60 forward primers for TCR Vbeta segments and 13 reverse primers for TCR Jbeta segments was used. Drawn from immuneACCESS, this table holds only the in-frame rearrangements with V and J called that TCRdb kept. Clones are partly lost; checked studies trace under half to an unresolved V gene and leave the rest unexplained. This sample holds approximately 90,000 clones; about 85% were observed only once. The leading ten clones occupy 6.5% to 9% of the sample. Sequencing was done on a sample of PBMCs. Every receptor here comes from a man aged 40-55 years in good health and CMV-seropositive.

The genes are TRBV7-8 and TRBJ1-6; 10 nucleotides match TRBD1. Germline CDR1 and CDR2: SGHVS and FQNEAQ. V was pared by 5 bases and J by 8 bases, with 15 bases of the junction left unmatched. This CDR3 has 18 amino acids. The CDR3 reads CASSPYLRQGASDSPLHF. DNA of the CDR3: TGTGCCAGCAGCCCCTATTTGAGACAGGGGGCCTCGGATTCACCCCTCCACTTT.

The genes are TRBV10-1 and TRBJ2-5, with 7 bases aligning to TRBD2. V was clipped by 4 bases and J by 0 bases; unmatched bases: 5. Germline V lookup: CDR1 WNHNN, CDR2 SYGVQD (reference sequence). This CDR3 has 15 residues. The CDR3 reads CASSAGGSNQETQYF. In nucleotides, the CDR3 is TGCGCCAGCAGTGCCGGGGGGAGTAACCAAGAGACCCAGTACTTC.

The chain has TRBV9 and TRBJ2-7; 11 bases are shared with TRBD2. The germline V gene encodes CDR1 SGDLS and CDR2 YYNGEE. There are 15 residues in the CDR3. V shed 2 bases, J shed 3 bases, and the junction held 4 bases outside the gene matches. This chain's CDR3 is CASSVGTSGIYEQYF. The CDR3 nucleotides read TGTGCCAGCAGCGTCGGGACTAGCGGAATCTACGAGCAGTACTTC.

The chain recombines TRBV5-5 with TRBJ2-1, with 9 bases lining up with TRBD2. The V gene's germline CDR1 is SGHKS and CDR2 YYEKEE (reference sequence). With V trimmed by 0 bases and J by 4 bases, 5 bases remained unmatched. CDR3 size: 16 residues. DNA of the CDR3: TGTGCCAGCAGCTTGGTTCGGCTAGCGGGGTACAATGAGCAGTTCTTC. This codes for CASSLVRLAGYNEQFF.

This clone has just one count. The rearrangement links TRBV5-1 to TRBJ1-5; TRBD1 matches 8 bases. The CDR3 contains 15 residues. Losses at the gene ends were 0 bases for V and 4 bases for J; bases not matched to a gene: 3. Germline V gives CDR1 SGHRS, CDR2 YFSETQ. In DNA, the CDR3 is TGCGCCAGCAGCTTGGGGACAGGGTCTAATCAGCCCCAGCATTTT. Its translation: CASSLGTGSNQPQHF. Filled out from reference TRBV5-1 and TRBJ1-5, the complete variable domain reads KAGVTQTPRYLIKTRGQQVTLSCSPISGHRSVSWYQQTPGQGLQFLFEYFSETQRNKGNFPGRFSGRQFSNSRSEMNVSTLELGDSALYLCASSLGTGSNQPQHFGDGTRLSIL.

The chain couples TRBV18 to TRBJ1-3; D is undetermined. V was clipped by 3 bases and J by 0 bases, with 9 bases between them. This CDR3 contains 15 residues. CDR1 is KGHSH and CDR2 is LQKENI in the germline V gene. The CDR3 reads CASSPGSSSGNTIYF. The CDR3 region has the DNA TGTGCCAGCTCACCGGGGAGTAGCTCTGGAAACACCATATATTTT.

The chain recombines TRBV9 with TRBJ2-1; 7 nucleotides agree with TRBD2. The CDR3 runs 16 residues. Germline assignment: CDR1 SGDLS and CDR2 YYNGEE. V shed 5 bases, J shed 3 bases, and the junction held 11 bases outside the gene matches. DNA of the CDR3: TGTGCCAGCAGTACCGACACGACTAGCAACTACAATGAGCAGTTCTTC. Its translation: CASSTDTTSNYNEQFF.

This clone is deemed medium-sized. V is TRBV5-6 and J is TRBJ2-7; 11 nucleotides match TRBD2. The trim removed 4 bases at V and 0 bases at J, leaving 9 bases unmatched. The V gene's germline CDR1 is SGHDT and CDR2 YYEEEE. The CDR3 length is 17 residues. The CDR3 loop reads CASSIRLAGLSSYEQYF. CDR3 sequence (DNA): TGTGCCAGCAGCATCAGACTAGCGGGATTGAGCTCCTACGAGCAGTACTTC.

The chain combines TRBV7-3 with TRBJ2-1; perhaps TRBD1 as D (6 bases). This CDR3 spans 16 amino acids. Germline V gives CDR1 SGHTA, CDR2 FQGTGA. The V gene lost 4 bases and the J gene lost 7 bases, with 20 bases spanning the gap. The CDR3 here is CASSSSKGVRGNEQFF. The CDR3 nucleotides are TGTGCCAGCAGCTCCTCAAAGGGGGTTCGAGGTAATGAGCAGTTCTTC.

The chain couples TRBV7-8 to TRBJ2-2, with D perhaps matching TRBD1 (6 bases). V was trimmed by 1 base and J by 6 bases, leaving 12 bases between them. The CDR3 has 15 amino acids. Germline assignment: CDR1 SGHVS and CDR2 FQNEAQ. CDR3 in amino acids: CASSLGAQGPGELFF. The CDR3 DNA reads TGTGCCAGCAGCTTAGGGGCCCAGGGGCCCGGGGAGCTGTTTTTT.

The CDR3 spells CASSLSGGNYEQYF. CDR3 coding DNA: TGTGCCAGCAGCTTAAGCGGGGGGAACTACGAGCAGTACTTC. The gene calls are TRBV7-2 and TRBJ2-5; 9 bases align to TRBD2. Matching the DNA end better, TRBJ2-7 makes the J call doubtful. CDR1 and CDR2 from the germline V gene are SGHTA and FQGNSA. This CDR3 contains 14 residues.

This rearrangement joins TRBV19 to TRBJ2-3; 11 nucleotides agree with TRBD2. CDR1 and CDR2 (germline): LNHDA, SQIVND (reference sequence). The CDR3 contains 18 residues. Losses at the gene ends were 4 bases for V and 6 bases for J; bases not matched to a gene: 15. The CDR3 loop is CASSKSLSSGGRMDTQYF. The CDR3 coding sequence is TGTGCCAGTAGTAAATCCCTCTCTAGCGGGGGGCGGATGGATACGCAGTATTTT.

This clone was counted between two and nine times. V usage is TRBV6-1 and J usage is TRBJ2-2, with D possibly TRBD1 on 6 matching bases. V dropped 2 bases and J dropped 5 bases, with 6 bases sitting between them. CDR1 and CDR2 from the germline V gene are MNHNS and SASEGT. This CDR3 is 13 amino acids long. CDR3: CASSEQGTGELFF. The CDR3 bases are TGTGCCAGCAGTGAACAGGGGACCGGGGAGCTGTTTTTT.

The gene calls are TRBV19 and TRBJ1-5; 7 bases agree with TRBD1. The length of the CDR3 is 15 residues. The V and J ends lost 5 bases and 6 bases, in that order; junction bases with no gene match: 10. The germline V gene has CDR1 LNHDA and CDR2 SQIVND (reference sequence). Here the CDR3 DNA reads TGTGCCAGTAGTCCTAGGTACAGGGGCGGTCAGCCCCAGCATTTT. It encodes CASSPRYRGGQPQHF.

The V gene is TRBV7-3, the J gene TRBJ1-2; D remains ambiguous. The CDR3 consists of 13 residues. Per germline, CDR1 SGHTA and CDR2 FQGTGA. V was clipped by 2 bases and J by 3 bases, with 7 bases between them. The CDR3 reads CASSLSNYYGYTF. CDR3 in DNA: TGTGCCAGCAGCTTATCGAACTACTATGGCTACACCTTC. Based on the CDR3 plus reference TRBV7-3 and TRBJ1-2, the full variable domain is GAGVSQTPSNKVTEKGKYVELRCDPISGHTALYWYRQSLGQGPEFLIYFQGTGAADDSGLPNDRFFAVRPEGSVSTLKIQRTERGDSAVYLCASSLSNYYGYTFGSGTRLTVV.

The gene calls are TRBV4-1 and TRBJ2-2; D uncertain. This CDR3 has 16 residues. Trimming shortened V by 0 bases and J by 7 bases, and 15 bases separated the two germline ends. CDR1 and CDR2 from the germline V gene are MGHRA and YSYEKL. This CDR3 reads CASSQEQTLRGGELFF. In DNA, the CDR3 is TGCGCCAGCAGCCAAGAGCAGACCCTCAGAGGCGGGGAGCTGTTTTTT.

The rearrangement joins TRBV19 to TRBJ2-3, with D maybe TRBD2 (6 bases). The CDR3 is 16 residues long. In germline, CDR1 is LNHDA, CDR2 SQIVND (reference sequence). With 6 bases removed from V and 0 bases from J, the gap between germline ends came to 16 bases. The CDR3 protein is CASRTLAGPSTDTQYF. The CDR3 bases are TGTGCCAGTAGGACTTTGGCGGGGCCTAGCACAGATACGCAGTATTTT.

This chain links TRBV4-1 with TRBJ2-2, with 8 bases identical to TRBD2. Trimming took 1 base from V and 6 from J; bases not matched to a gene: 7. The CDR3 has 16 amino acids. The germline gives CDR1 MGHRA, CDR2 YSYEKL. The CDR3 here is CASSQVSGSLSGELFF. Here the CDR3 DNA reads TGCGCCAGCAGCCAAGTAAGCGGGAGTCTGTCCGGGGAGCTGTTTTTT.

This rearrangement joins TRBV5-6 to TRBJ2-5, with D possibly matching TRBD2 (6 bases). The CDR3 loop spans 15 amino acids. The ends were cut back, 4 bases at V and 1 base at J, with 14 bases in the middle. Germline CDR1 SGHDT, CDR2 YYEEEE. CDR3 loop: CASSPGVTSQETQYF. DNA of the CDR3: TGTGCCAGCAGCCCGGGGGTTACATCCCAAGAGACCCAGTACTTC.

This chain links TRBV6-6 with TRBJ2-3; 7 nucleotides match TRBD2. V shed 2 bases and J 2 bases; nucleotides not matched to a gene: 4. This CDR3 has 15 residues. CDR1 and CDR2 from the germline V gene are MNHNY and SVGAGI (reference sequence). The CDR3 sequence: CASSYGLAATDTQYF. CDR3 DNA: TGTGCCAGCAGTTACGGCCTAGCGGCCACAGATACGCAGTATTTT.

The genes are TRBV9 and TRBJ1-6; D possibly corresponds to TRBD1 (5 bases). This CDR3 contains 13 residues. Trimming left V 0 bases short and J 7 bases short, with 5 bases between. CDR1 and CDR2 from the germline V gene are SGDLS and YYNGEE. The CDR3 nucleotides read TGTGCCAGCAGCGTAGAGGGGAATTCACCCCTCCACTTT. It specifies CASSVEGNSPLHF.

The chain has TRBV28 and TRBJ2-3, with TRBD2 matching 10 bases. V trimming: 6 bases; J trimming: 2 bases; junction bases outside the gene matches: 8. Germline values: CDR1 MDHEN, CDR2 SYDVKM. This CDR3 is 16 amino acids long. CDR3 coding DNA: TGTGCCAGCAGACGGACTAGCGGAATTCCCACAGATACGCAGTATTTT. Translated: CASRRTSGIPTDTQYF.

The chain employs TRBV2 and TRBJ2-5; D remains unclear. V was pared by 2 bases and J by 4 bases, with 5 bases between. Germline V gene data show CDR1 as SNHLY and CDR2 as FYNNEI. This CDR3 region has 12 residues. This CDR3 is CASSEYLETQYF. CDR3 coding DNA: TGTGCCAGCAGTGAATATTTAGAGACCCAGTACTTC.

The CDR3 here is CASSLGASGLNEQFF. The CDR3 nucleotides read TGTGCCAGCAGCTTGGGGGCTAGCGGGTTAAATGAGCAGTTCTTC. This chain connects TRBV5-5 to TRBJ2-1, with 8 bases matching TRBD2. This CDR3 has 15 residues. Germline V gene sequence: CDR1 SGHKS, CDR2 YYEKEE (reference sequence). V dropped 0 bases and J dropped 7; count of bases not matched to a gene: 6.

The chain combines TRBV7-9 with TRBJ2-7; tentatively, D is TRBD2 (6 bases). This CDR3 has 17 amino acids. The germline gives CDR1 SEHNR, CDR2 FQNEAQ (reference sequence). Trimming removed 0 bases at V and 5 bases at J, with 20 bases between. CDR3 protein: CASSLASQGRGGDEQYF. The CDR3 DNA reads TGTGCCAGCAGCTTAGCTTCCCAGGGAAGGGGAGGAGACGAGCAGTACTTC.